This is a list of T cell receptor beta chains from one sample in a study of memory CD4+ T cells and cytomegalovirus serostatus. Method: immunoSEQ multiplex PCR; TCRdb's copy keeps in-frame clones and lacks some. The data hold tens of thousands of clones, with approximately 78% observed a single time. Sequencing was performed on memory CD4+ T cells from blood. These receptors all stem from an adult in good health and CMV-seronegative. CDR3s include the opening cysteine and the closing phenylalanine or tryptophan.

J | V | CDR3
TRBJ1-3 | TRBV7-2 | CASSRATGAGNTIYF
TRBJ1-1 | TRBV7-8 | CASSPRRSGLAEAFF
TRBJ1-1 | TRBV6-1 | CASSDRGNTEAFF
TRBJ2-1 | TRBV29-1 | CSSRQGYNEQFF
TRBJ2-7 | TRBV5-1 | CASSLGGTGGSYEQYF
TRBJ1-3 | TRBV5-8 | CASSLNPSNPGNTIYF
TRBJ1-1 | TRBV19 | CASTLGRNTEAFF
TRBJ1-2 | TRBV5-4 | CASTSPGRNYGYTF
TRBJ2-1 | TRBV11-2 | CASSLVRSVNEQFF
TRBJ2-7 | TRBV28 | CASSLGNARSYEQYF
TRBJ1-4 | TRBV27 | CASSLDSIFGQRKLFF
TRBJ2-7 | TRBV5-1 | CASSPWTGIVEQYF
TRBJ2-1 | TRBV29-1 | CSVRAQARSNEQFF
TRBJ2-7 | TRBV30 | CAWRRGVYEQYF
TRBJ1-6 | TRBV5-1 | CASSLAGGGGSPLHF
TRBJ1-4 | TRBV5-6 | CASSLENDRPTNEKLFF
TRBJ1-3 | TRBV16 | CASRTAGNTIYF
TRBJ1-5 | TRBV19 | CASSTPNTAVGNQPQHF
TRBJ2-7 | TRBV19 | CASSNRNTYEQYF
TRBJ2-1 | TRBV5-1 | CASSLTIGVAGVTYNEQFF
TRBJ1-5 | TRBV2 | CASSEQGLLNQPQHF
TRBJ2-4 | TRBV14 | CASSQDYPGAKNIQYF
TRBJ2-5 | TRBV7-2 | CASSPRLAGGPIQETQYF
TRBJ2-7 | TRBV11-2 | CASSLLFSGGASTNEQYF
TRBJ1-3 | TRBV9 | CASSVEEGNTIYF
TRBJ2-5 | TRBV7-8 | CASERDSPRETQYF
TRBJ1-5 | TRBV19 | CASSMGQGRQPQHF
TRBJ1-4 | TRBV9 | CASSLPPGGGLNEKLFF
TRBJ2-1 | TRBV30 | CAWSSGVPYNEQFF
TRBJ2-3 | TRBV4-1 | CASSQDAGLAGALGDTQYF
TRBJ1-4 | TRBV10-1 | CASSESGTAEKLFF
TRBJ2-2 | TRBV4-1 | CASSQTTGTGELFF
TRBJ1-4 | TRBV5-6 | CASSRGARDEKLFF
TRBJ1-1 | TRBV18 | CASSPARAEAFF
TRBJ2-1 | TRBV9 | CASSGIVREQFF
TRBJ2-7 | TRBV5-1 | CAGSYQGQGVYEQYF
TRBJ2-3 | TRBV7-2 | CASSDPGAWRPTDTQYF
TRBJ1-1 | TRBV30 | CAWRGQGEAFF
TRBJ1-2 | TRBV6-6 | CASRASGFNGYTF
TRBJ2-5 | TRBV9 | CASSLSPREETQYF
TRBJ2-5 | TRBV23-1 | CASRRVGQETQYF
TRBJ2-7 | TRBV14 | CASSQEREQYF
TRBJ2-5 | TRBV5-4 | CASSSDVAKETQYF
TRBJ2-7 | TRBV19 | CASSIEGHGRYEQYF
TRBJ1-2 | TRBV6-5 | CASSRHSGGYTF
TRBJ2-3 | TRBV5-4 | CASSLAGPQSTDTQYF
TRBJ2-3 | TRBV4-2 | CASSQEGSGNTDTQYF
TRBJ1-1 | TRBV29-1 | CSVDDSMNTEAFF
TRBJ1-4 | TRBV2 | CASSSPDSNNEKLFF
TRBJ2-1 | TRBV11-1 | CASSEGSSYNEQFF
TRBJ2-4 | TRBV10-3 | CAISRTGGNENIQYF
TRBJ1-6 | TRBV7-9 | CASSLGDSYNSPLHF
TRBJ1-2 | TRBV30 | CAWSVGRGGGYTF
TRBJ2-2 | TRBV7-2 | CASSDYGELFF
TRBJ1-2 | TRBV5-1 | CASRQGTNYGYTF
TRBJ2-1 | TRBV5-1 | CASSPSGRASYNEQFF
TRBJ1-1 | TRBV6-6 | CASNAPGRDTEAFF
TRBJ2-5 | TRBV5-1 | CASSRAGPGGAETQYF
TRBJ2-3 | TRBV5-1 | CASSFLAGEADTQYF
TRBJ2-1 | TRBV29-1 | CSASGDSSYNEQFF